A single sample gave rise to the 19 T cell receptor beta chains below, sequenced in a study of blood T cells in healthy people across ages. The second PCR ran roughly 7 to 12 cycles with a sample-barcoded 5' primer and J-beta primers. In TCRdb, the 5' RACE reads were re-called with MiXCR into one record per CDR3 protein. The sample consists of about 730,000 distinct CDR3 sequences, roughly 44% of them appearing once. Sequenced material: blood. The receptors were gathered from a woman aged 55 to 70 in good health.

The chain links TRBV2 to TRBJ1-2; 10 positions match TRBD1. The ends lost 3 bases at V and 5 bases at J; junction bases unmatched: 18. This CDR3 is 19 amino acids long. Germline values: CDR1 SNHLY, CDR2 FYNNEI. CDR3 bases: TGTGCCAGCAGTGACACCACCCTGGGACAGGGGAGCTTCGGGTATGGCTACACCTTC. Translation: CASSDTTLGQGSFGYGYTF.

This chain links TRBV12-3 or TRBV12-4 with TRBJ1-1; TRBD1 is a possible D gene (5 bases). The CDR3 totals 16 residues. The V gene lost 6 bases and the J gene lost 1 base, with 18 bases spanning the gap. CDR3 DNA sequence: TGTGCCAGCAGGATGATCACGGGACGACGGAACACTGAAGCTTTCTTT. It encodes CASRMITGRRNTEAFF.

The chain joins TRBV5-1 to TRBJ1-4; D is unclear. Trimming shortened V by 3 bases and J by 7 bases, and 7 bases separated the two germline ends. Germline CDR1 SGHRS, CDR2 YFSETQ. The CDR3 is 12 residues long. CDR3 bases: TGCGCCAGCAGCTCGCAAGGTGAAAAACTGTTTTTT. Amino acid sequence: CASSSQGEKLFF. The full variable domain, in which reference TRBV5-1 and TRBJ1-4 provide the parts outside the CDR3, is KAGVTQTPRYLIKTRGQQVTLSCSPISGHRSVSWYQQTPGQGLQFLFEYFSETQRNKGNFPGRFSGRQFSNSRSEMNVSTLELGDSALYLCASSSQGEKLFFGSGTQLSVL.

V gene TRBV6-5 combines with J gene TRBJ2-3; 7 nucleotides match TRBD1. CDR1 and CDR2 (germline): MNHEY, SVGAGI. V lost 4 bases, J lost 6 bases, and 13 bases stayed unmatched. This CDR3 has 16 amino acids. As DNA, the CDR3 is TGTGCCAGCAGTTTCTCGGGCCTAACAGGGGCCGATACGCAGTATTTT. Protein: CASSFSGLTGADTQYF.

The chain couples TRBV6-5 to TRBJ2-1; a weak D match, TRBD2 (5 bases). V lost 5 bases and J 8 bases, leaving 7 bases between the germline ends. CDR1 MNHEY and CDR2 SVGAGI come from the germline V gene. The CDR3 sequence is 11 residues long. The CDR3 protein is CASSKEDEQFF. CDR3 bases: TGTGCCAGCAGTAAGGAGGATGAGCAGTTCTTC.

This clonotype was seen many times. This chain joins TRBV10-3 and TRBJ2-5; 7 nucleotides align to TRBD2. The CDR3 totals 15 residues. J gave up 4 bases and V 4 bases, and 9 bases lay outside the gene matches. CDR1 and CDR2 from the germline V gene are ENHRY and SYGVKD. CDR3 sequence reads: CAISVGSGKGETQYF. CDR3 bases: TGTGCCATCAGTGTAGGAAGCGGGAAAGGAGAGACCCAGTACTTC.

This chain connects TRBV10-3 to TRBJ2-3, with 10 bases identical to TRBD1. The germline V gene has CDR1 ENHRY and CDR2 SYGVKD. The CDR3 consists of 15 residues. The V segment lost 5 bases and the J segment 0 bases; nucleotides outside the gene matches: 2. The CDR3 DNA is TGTGCCATCAGTACGGGACAGGGGAGCACAGATACGCAGTATTTT. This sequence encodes CAISTGQGSTDTQYF.

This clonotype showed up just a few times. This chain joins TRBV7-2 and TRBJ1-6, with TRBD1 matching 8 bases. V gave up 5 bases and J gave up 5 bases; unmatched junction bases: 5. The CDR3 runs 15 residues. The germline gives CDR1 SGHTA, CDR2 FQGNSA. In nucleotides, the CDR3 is TGTGCCAGCAGCCTCGGACAGGGTCATAATTCACCCCTCCACTTT. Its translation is CASSLGQGHNSPLHF.

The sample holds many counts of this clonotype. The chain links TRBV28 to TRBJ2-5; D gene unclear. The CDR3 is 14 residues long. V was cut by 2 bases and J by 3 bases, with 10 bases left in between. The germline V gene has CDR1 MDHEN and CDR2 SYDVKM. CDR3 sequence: CASSLPPMEETQYF. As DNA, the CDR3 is TGTGCCAGCAGTTTACCCCCCATGGAAGAGACCCAGTACTTC.

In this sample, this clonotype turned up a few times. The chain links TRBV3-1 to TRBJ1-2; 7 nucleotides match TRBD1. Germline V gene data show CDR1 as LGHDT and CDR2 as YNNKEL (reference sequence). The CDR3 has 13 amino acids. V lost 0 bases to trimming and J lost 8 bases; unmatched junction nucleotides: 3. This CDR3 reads CASSQDQGVGYTF. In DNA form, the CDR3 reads TGTGCCAGCAGCCAAGATCAGGGGGTCGGCTACACCTTC.

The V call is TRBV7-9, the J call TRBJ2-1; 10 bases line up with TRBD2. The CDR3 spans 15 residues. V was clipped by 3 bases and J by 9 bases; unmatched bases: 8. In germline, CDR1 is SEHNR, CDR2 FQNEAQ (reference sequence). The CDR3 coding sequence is TGTGCCAGCAGCTTCCGGCTAGCGGGAGAGGGTGAGCAGTTCTTC. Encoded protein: CASSFRLAGEGEQFF.

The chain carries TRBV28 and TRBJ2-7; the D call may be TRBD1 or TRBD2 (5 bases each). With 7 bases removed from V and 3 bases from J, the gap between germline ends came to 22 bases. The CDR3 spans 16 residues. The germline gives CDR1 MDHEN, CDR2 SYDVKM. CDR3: CASTSIGAANIYEQYF. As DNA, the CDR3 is TGTGCCAGCACCTCCATCGGGGCAGCGAATATCTACGAGCAGTACTTC.

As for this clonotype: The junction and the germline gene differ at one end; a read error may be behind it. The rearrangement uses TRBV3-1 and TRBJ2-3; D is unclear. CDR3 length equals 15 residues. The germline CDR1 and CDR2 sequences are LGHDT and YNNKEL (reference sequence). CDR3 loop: CASSPSLIGTDTRYF. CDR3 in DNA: TGTGCCAGCAGCCCCTCCCTCATAGGCACAGATACGCGGTATTTT.

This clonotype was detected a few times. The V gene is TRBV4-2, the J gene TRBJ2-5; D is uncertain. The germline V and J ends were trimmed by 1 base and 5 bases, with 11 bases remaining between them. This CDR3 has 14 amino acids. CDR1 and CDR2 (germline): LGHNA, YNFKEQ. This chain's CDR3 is CASSQVSTAETQYF. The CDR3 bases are TGTGCCAGCAGCCAAGTTAGCACGGCGGAGACCCAGTACTTC.

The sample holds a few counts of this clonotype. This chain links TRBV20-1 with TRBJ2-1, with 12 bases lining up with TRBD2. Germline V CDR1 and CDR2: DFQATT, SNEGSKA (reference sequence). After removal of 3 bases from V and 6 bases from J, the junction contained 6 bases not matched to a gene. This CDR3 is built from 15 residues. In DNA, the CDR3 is TGCAGTGCTAGCCCTAGCGGGGGGGCTAGCAATGAGCAGTTCTTC. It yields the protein CSASPSGGASNEQFF.

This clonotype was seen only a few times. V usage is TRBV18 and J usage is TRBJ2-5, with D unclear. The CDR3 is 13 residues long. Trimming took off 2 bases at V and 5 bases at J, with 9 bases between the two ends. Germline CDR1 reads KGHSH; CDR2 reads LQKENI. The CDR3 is CASSPGAGETQYF. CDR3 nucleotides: TGTGCCAGCTCACCAGGAGCCGGGGAGACCCAGTACTTC.

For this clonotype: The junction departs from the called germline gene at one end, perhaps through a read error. CDR3: CVSSFQGDRSYEQYF. The CDR3 DNA reads as TGTGTCAGCAGCTTCCAGGGGGATCGGTCCTACGAGCAGTACTTC. The chain has TRBV7-2 and TRBJ2-4, with 7 bases fitting TRBD1. The J call may be in error: the DNA end matches TRBJ2-7 better. Germline CDR1 reads SGHTA; CDR2 reads FQGNSA. CDR3 length: 15 residues.

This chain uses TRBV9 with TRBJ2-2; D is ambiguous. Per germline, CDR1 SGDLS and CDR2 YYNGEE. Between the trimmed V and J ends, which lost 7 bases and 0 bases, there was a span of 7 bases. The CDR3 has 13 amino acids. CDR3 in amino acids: CASERPNTGELFF. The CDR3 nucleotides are TGTGCCAGCGAAAGACCGAACACCGGGGAGCTGTTTTTT.

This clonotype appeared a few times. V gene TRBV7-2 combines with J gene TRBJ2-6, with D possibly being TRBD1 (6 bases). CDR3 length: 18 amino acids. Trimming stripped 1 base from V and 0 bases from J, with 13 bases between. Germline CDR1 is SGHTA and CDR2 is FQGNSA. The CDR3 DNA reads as TGTGCCAGCAGCTTAGGGCCTCAGACAGGCTCTGGGGCCAACGTCCTGACTTTC. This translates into CASSLGPQTGSGANVLTF.